Many counts were recorded for the clone carrying this TCR beta chain. The library was built from about 370 ng RNA with molecular barcoded adaptors for alpha/delta and beta/gamma chains. TCRdb reanalysed the reads using MiXCR and keeps one entry per CDR3 protein. The repertoire holds around 140,000 distinct CDR3 sequences, with approximately 13% as singletons. The data stem from a study of read filtering for tumor transcriptome and immune sequencing. Across the study: The cohort had about 16 men and about 15 women aged roughly 47 to 90, mean about 72 years. After DNase treatment, RNA was made into whole-transcriptome libraries. RNA-seq yielded only roughly 75 to 1273 TCR reads, IR-seq about 3.5 to 10.27 million.

Germline values: CDR1 MNHEY, CDR2 SVGEGT. The CDR3 runs to 14 residues. Trimming left V 4 bases short and J 2 bases short, with 11 bases between. The source is a donor over 35 with multiple myeloma. The V call is TRBV6-2 or TRBV6-3, the J call TRBJ1-1, with D tentatively TRBD1 (5 bases). The material sequenced was a population of CD138-negative cells sorted from bone marrow. The CDR3 region has the DNA TGTGCCAGCAGTTCCAGGGTCGTCAACACTGAAGCTTTCTTT. Translating it yields CASSSRVVNTEAFF.